The clone carrying this TCR beta chain was observed many times. This sample is part of a study of identical twins. This CDR3 is 11 amino acids long. V was clipped by 5 bases and J by 3 bases, with 2 bases between them. MiXCR, applied by TCRdb to the 5' RACE reads, yields one record per CDR3 protein. The data hold 1.5 million or so distinct CDR3 sequences, with less than 35% observed a single time. The TCR originated in a newborn girl in good health. Sequenced material: cord blood. The V and J genes are TRBV12-3 or TRBV12-4 and TRBJ2-4; D is unresolved. CDR3 amino acids: CASSLKNIQYF. CDR3 bases: TGTGCCAGCAGTCTCAAAAACATTCAGTACTTC.